The 26 T cell receptor beta chains in this list originate from one sample, sequenced in a study of blood T cell repertoires in COVID-19. The assay was immunoSEQ multiplex PCR, and TCRdb's table has in-frame clones only and misses some. The sample contains around 370,000 clones, 88% of which appear only once. Sequencing input: peripheral blood. Receptor source: a woman in her seventies with COVID-19, enrolled during active disease.

V usage is TRBV5-1 and J usage is TRBJ2-2; TRBD1 matches 8 bases. CDR1 SGHRS and CDR2 YFSETQ come from the germline V gene. V gave up 4 bases and J gave up 5 bases; unmatched junction bases: 10. The CDR3 extends over 16 amino acids. CDR3 in amino acids: CASSTPRTGITGELFF. In DNA form, the CDR3 reads TGCGCCAGCAGCACCCCCAGGACAGGGATAACCGGGGAGCTGTTTTTT.

This chain connects TRBV11-2 to TRBJ2-1, with TRBD2 matching 12 bases. This CDR3 spans 16 amino acids. Trimming removed 5 bases from V and 5 bases from J; junction bases left unmatched: 7. CDR1 is SGHAT, CDR2 FQNNGV, per germline. The CDR3 reads CASSLPTSGRNNEQFF. The CDR3 nucleotides read TGTGCCAGCAGCCTCCCGACTAGCGGGAGAAACAATGAGCAGTTCTTC.

The chain couples TRBV12-3 or TRBV12-4 to TRBJ1-2; D remains unclear. V lost 6 bases, J lost 6 bases, and 14 bases lay in between. The CDR3 is made up of 13 amino acids. The CDR3 spells CASSQPGLHGYTF. CDR3 bases: TGTGCCAGCAGCCAGCCGGGGTTGCATGGCTACACCTTC.

The rearrangement uses TRBV15 and TRBJ1-5; 8 bases are shared with TRBD1. With V trimmed by 1 base and J by 7 bases, 9 bases remained unmatched. The CDR3 sequence is 16 residues long. CDR1 and CDR2 from the germline V gene are LNHNV and YYDKDF (reference sequence). The CDR3 bases are TGTGCCACCAGCAGAGGTACAGGGGGACAACCCCAGCCCCAGCATTTT. Translated, it gives CATSRGTGGQPQPQHF.

The chain employs TRBV2 and TRBJ2-4, with 8 bases that match TRBD1. The length of the CDR3 is 14 residues. Germline CDR1 reads SNHLY; CDR2 reads FYNNEI. The V segment lost 9 bases and the J segment 6 bases; nucleotides outside the gene matches: 10. CDR3 in DNA: TGTGCCAGGAGATCCGGGACAGGAGGAAACATTCAGTACTTC. Residues: CARRSGTGGNIQYF.

The chain links TRBV7-9 to TRBJ2-6, with D unresolved. CDR3 length equals 16 residues. Trimming left V 3 bases short and J 0 bases short, with 9 bases between. CDR1 and CDR2 (germline): SEHNR, FQNEAQ (reference sequence). The CDR3 bases are TGTGCCAGCAGCTTTACCCCGGTCTCTGGGGCCAACGTCCTGACTTTC. Amino acid sequence: CASSFTPVSGANVLTF.

This chain uses TRBV2 with TRBJ2-2, with TRBD2 identical over 11 bases. From germline, CDR1 is SNHLY and CDR2 FYNNEI. V shed 4 bases and J 4 bases; nucleotides not matched to a gene: 2. The CDR3 totals 15 residues. Written as DNA, the CDR3 is TGTGCCAGCAGTGTCGGACTAGCGGGCACCGGGGAGCTGTTTTTT. It translates to CASSVGLAGTGELFF.

The gene calls are TRBV12-3 or TRBV12-4 and TRBJ1-1; D is undetermined. Trimming shortened V by 6 bases and J by 6 bases, and 11 bases separated the two germline ends. There are 12 residues in the CDR3. CDR3 bases: TGTGCCAGCAGGTCCATAGTGGCTGAAGCTTTCTTT. Amino acid sequence: CASRSIVAEAFF.

The chain combines TRBV14 with TRBJ2-7, with 7 bases lining up with TRBD1. Germline values: CDR1 SGHDN, CDR2 FVKESK. This CDR3 spans 15 amino acids. V gave up 3 bases and J gave up 4 bases; unmatched junction bases: 9. The CDR3 DNA follows: TGTGCCAGCAGCCATAGCCCCGGGACAGTTTACGAGCAGTACTTC. It yields the protein CASSHSPGTVYEQYF.

This clone appeared a single time. The V and J genes are TRBV19 and TRBJ2-5; TRBD2 aligns across 9 bases. Looked up from germline, CDR1 is LNHDA and CDR2 is SQIVND (reference sequence). CDR3 length: 16 amino acids. Trimming at V came to 5 bases and at J to 4 bases, leaving 11 bases not matched to a gene. CDR3 DNA sequence: TGTGCCAGTAGTGTTTTTAGCGGGGGAGGAGGAGAGACCCAGTACTTC. Translating gives CASSVFSGGGGETQYF.

The chain joins TRBV4-1 to TRBJ1-5; D is possibly TRBD1 (6 bases). Deletions cut 4 bases from V and 1 base from J, with 11 bases between. CDR1 is MGHRA, CDR2 YSYEKL, per germline. The CDR3 extends over 15 amino acids. The CDR3 region has the DNA TGCGCCAGCAGCCCTCTAGGGGGAAGCAATCAGCCCCAGCATTTT. Its translation: CASSPLGGSNQPQHF.

The CDR3 DNA follows: TGTGCCACCAGCAGAGATCGGACGGGGGGGCGCGAGCAGTACTTC. Residues: CATSRDRTGGREQYF. The rearrangement links TRBV15 to TRBJ2-7; 8 bases line up with TRBD2. The V gene's germline CDR1 is LNHNV and CDR2 YYDKDF (reference sequence). The CDR3 spans 15 residues. J was trimmed by 6 bases and V by 0 bases; bases with no gene match: 7.

The chain carries TRBV27 and TRBJ2-5, with D perhaps TRBD2 (6 bases). The CDR3 contains 15 residues. Germline CDR1 is MNHEY and CDR2 is SMNVEV (reference sequence). Trimming stripped 4 bases from V and 4 bases from J, with 16 bases between. CDR3 sequence: CASSWGGDPGETQYF. The CDR3 nucleotides read TGTGCCAGCAGTTGGGGCGGGGACCCTGGAGAGACCCAGTACTTC.

V usage is TRBV29-1 and J usage is TRBJ2-7, with 9 bases identical to TRBD2. Germline lookup yields CDR1 SQVTM and CDR2 ANQGSEA. This CDR3 comprises 13 residues. V trimming: 5 bases; J trimming: 7 bases; junction bases outside the gene matches: 9. The CDR3, as DNA: TGCAGCGTTCGTCGCGGGGGGGCGTGGGAGCAGTACTTC. Protein product: CSVRRGGAWEQYF.

V usage is TRBV9 and J usage is TRBJ1-4; 10 nucleotides line up with TRBD1. The CDR3 spans 16 residues. Germline CDR1 and CDR2: SGDLS and YYNGEE. The junction had 11 bases not matched to a gene; V was cut back by 7 bases and J by 5 bases. CDR3 in DNA: TGTGCCAGCCGACAAGGGACAGGGGCAGAGAATGAAAAACTGTTTTTT. This encodes CASRQGTGAENEKLFF. Together with reference TRBV9 and TRBJ1-4, the CDR3 gives the full variable domain: DSGVTQTPKHLITATGQRVTLRCSPRSGDLSVYWYQQSLDQGLQFLIQYYNGEERAKGNILERFSAQQFPDLHSELNLSSLELGDSALYFCASRQGTGAENEKLFFGSGTQLSVL.

The chain is built from TRBV7-8 and TRBJ1-6; 10 bases are a match to TRBD1. The ends lost 5 bases at V and 10 bases at J; junction bases unmatched: 8. This CDR3 is 15 amino acids long. Germline V gene sequence: CDR1 SGHVS, CDR2 FQNEAQ. CDR3 in DNA: TGTGCCAGCAGCCAGGGGACAGGGGAAGGATCACCCCTCCACTTT. Residues: CASSQGTGEGSPLHF.

Regarding this clone: Different DNA sequences within this sample yield the same CDR3. Written as DNA, the CDR3 is TGCGCCAGCAGCTTCCCTCTCGCGGGGGGGCCTTCAGATACGCAGTATTTT. Its protein is CASSFPLAGGPSDTQYF. The chain uses TRBV5-1 and TRBJ2-3; 9 bases are shared with TRBD2. The germline V gene encodes CDR1 SGHRS and CDR2 YFSETQ. J gave up 4 bases and V 2 bases, and 11 bases lay outside the gene matches. This CDR3 has 17 residues. The variable domain in full, with the rest retrieved from reference TRBV5-1 and TRBJ2-3, is KAGVTQTPRYLIKTRGQQVTLSCSPISGHRSVSWYQQTPGQGLQFLFEYFSETQRNKGNFPGRFSGRQFSNSRSEMNVSTLELGDSALYLCASSFPLAGGPSDTQYFGPGTRLTVL.

This clone was recorded only once. The CDR3 sequence: CASSYSGVDSPLHF. CDR3 nucleotide sequence: TGTGCCAGCAGTTACTCCGGGGTTGATTCACCCCTCCACTTT. This chain uses TRBV6-5 with TRBJ1-6; D call uncertain. The CDR3 is 14 amino acids. Germline CDR1 is MNHEY and CDR2 is SVGAGI. Trimming removed 0 bases at V and 8 bases at J, with 8 bases between.

This sequence joins TRBV7-9 and TRBJ1-2, with D possibly being TRBD1 (5 bases). The germline gives CDR1 SEHNR, CDR2 FQNEAQ (reference sequence). V was clipped by 4 bases and J by 8 bases, with 11 bases between them. The CDR3 is 12 residues long. For the CDR3, the DNA is TGTGCCAGCAGCTCCCAAGGGGTCGGCTACACCTTC. Amino acids: CASSSQGVGYTF.

This clone has a single count. This chain joins TRBV7-2 and TRBJ1-5; D is unclear. CDR1 is SGHTA, CDR2 FQGNSA, per germline. CDR3 size: 16 residues. Trimming left V 1 base short and J 0 bases short, with 10 bases between. The CDR3 is CASSLDQDYSNQPQHF. CDR3 nucleotides: TGTGCCAGCAGCTTAGACCAGGACTATAGCAATCAGCCCCAGCATTTT.

The genes are TRBV28 and TRBJ2-7; 12 positions match TRBD2. J lost 6 bases, V lost 6 bases, and 9 bases had no gene match. Germline CDR1 reads MDHEN; CDR2 reads SYDVKM. The CDR3 contains 15 residues. CDR3 region: CASSPSSGGASEQYF. The CDR3 DNA reads as TGTGCCAGCAGCCCATCTAGCGGGGGGGCCAGCGAGCAGTACTTC.

This clone was recorded only once. The J gene is TRBJ2-7, the V gene TRBV12-3 or TRBV12-4; 7 nucleotides agree with TRBD1. V lost 6 bases, J lost 1 base, and 3 bases stayed unmatched. The CDR3 runs 13 residues. This chain's CDR3 is CASRRTGSYEQYF. The CDR3 nucleotides read TGTGCCAGCAGGAGGACAGGTTCCTACGAGCAGTACTTC.

The chain combines TRBV27 with TRBJ1-6, with TRBD1 matching over 7 bases. The CDR3 runs 15 residues. Germline CDR1 is MNHEY and CDR2 is SMNVEV (reference sequence). The J segment lost 4 bases and the V segment lost 6 bases, leaving 6 bases of the junction unmatched. Written as DNA, the CDR3 is TGTGCCAGCAGGGCAGGGGGGACATATAATTCACCCCTCCACTTT. It codes for CASRAGGTYNSPLHF.

This CDR3 reads CASSPGEKLFF. The CDR3 DNA sequence: TGTGCCAGCAGTCCGGGAGAAAAACTGTTTTTT. The J gene is TRBJ1-4, the V gene TRBV2; D unresolved. Trimming removed 5 bases at V and 8 bases at J, with 6 bases between. The CDR3 has 11 amino acids. Germline-derived CDR1 and CDR2 are SNHLY and FYNNEI.

The V gene is TRBV7-9, the J gene TRBJ1-1; the D gene is possibly TRBD1 (6 bases). V lost 5 bases and J lost 4, with 14 bases in between. This CDR3 is 14 amino acids long. Germline assignment: CDR1 SEHNR and CDR2 FQNEAQ (reference sequence). The CDR3 sequence: CASSPQGGSTEAFF. CDR3 nucleotide sequence: TGTGCCAGCAGCCCACAGGGAGGGAGCACTGAAGCTTTCTTT.

The chain is built from TRBV6-5 and TRBJ2-1; 11 bases are a match to TRBD1. The V gene's germline CDR1 is MNHEY and CDR2 SVGAGI. The CDR3 is made up of 14 amino acids. After removal of 7 bases from V and 9 bases from J, the junction contained 8 bases not matched to a gene. The CDR3 spells CASTKGQGAIEQFF. The DNA for the CDR3 is TGTGCCAGCACCAAAGGACAGGGGGCCATTGAGCAGTTCTTC.